The source of this T cell receptor beta chain is a study of T cell changes during pregnancy in multiple sclerosis. Profiling relied on immunoSEQ multiplex PCR, and the TCRdb table lists in-frame clones only, not all of them. The data hold tens of thousands of clones, with around 92% observed a single time. Germline CDR1 DFQATT, CDR2 SNEGSKA (reference sequence). The CDR3 has 10 amino acids. This rearrangement joins TRBV20-1 to TRBJ2-1, with 7 bases matching TRBD2. The receptor comes from a female donor in good health, enrolled as a control in a pregnancy study. The material was peripheral blood, obtained in the third trimester of pregnancy. The CDR3 bases are TGCAGGGGGGGGAACAATGAGCAGTTCTTC. Amino acids: CRGGNNEQFF.